The present entry profiles one T cell receptor beta chain with its context. The sample originates from a study of patients and donors after allogeneic stem cell transplantation. The CDR3 has 15 amino acids. V was clipped by 4 bases and J by 5 bases, with 20 bases between them. The germline gives CDR1 DFQATT, CDR2 SNEGSKA (reference sequence). A single record per CDR3 protein comes from TCRdb applying MiXCR to the RT-PCR reads. The table has 900,000 to 1,000,000 distinct CDR3 sequences, roughly 18% seen once. The chain has TRBV20-1 and TRBJ2-5, with TRBD2 as a possible D gene (6 bases). This TCR was recovered from a human donor who was either an allogeneic HSCT recipient or a stem cell or donor lymphocyte infusion donor (not recorded which). It is not recorded whose cells these are; they may come from a transplant donor. Material for sequencing was blood, either unsorted or a sorted T cell fraction (not recorded which). As DNA, the CDR3 is TGCAGTGCTATCCCCGGGAGAACGAACTTGGAGACCCAGTACTTC. It translates to CSAIPGRTNLETQYF.